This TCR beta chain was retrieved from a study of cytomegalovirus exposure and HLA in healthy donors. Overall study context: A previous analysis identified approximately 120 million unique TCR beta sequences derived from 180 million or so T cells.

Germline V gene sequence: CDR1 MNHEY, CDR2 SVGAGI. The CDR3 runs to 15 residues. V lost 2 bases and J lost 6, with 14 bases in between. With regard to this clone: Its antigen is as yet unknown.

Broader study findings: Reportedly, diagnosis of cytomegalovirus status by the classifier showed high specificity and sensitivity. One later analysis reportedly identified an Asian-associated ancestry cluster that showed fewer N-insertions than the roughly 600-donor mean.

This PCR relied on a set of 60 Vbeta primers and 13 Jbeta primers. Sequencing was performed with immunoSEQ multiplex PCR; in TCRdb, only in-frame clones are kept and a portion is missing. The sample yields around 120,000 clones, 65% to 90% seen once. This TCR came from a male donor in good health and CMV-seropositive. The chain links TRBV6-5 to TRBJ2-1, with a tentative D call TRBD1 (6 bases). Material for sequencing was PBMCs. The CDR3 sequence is CASSYGRGGSNEQFF. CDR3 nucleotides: TGTGCCAGCAGTTACGGCAGGGGCGGGTCCAATGAGCAGTTCTTC.